This is a list of T cell receptor beta chains from one sample in a study of T-cell reconstitution after alpha-beta-depleted transplantation in children. From the PCR reads, TCRdb called clonotypes with MiXCR, one entry per CDR3 protein. Found here are about 600,000 distinct CDR3 sequences, 10% to 15% of them singletons; the top ten hold about 2.2%. Sequenced material: PBMCs, mostly from graft donor cells, taken 360 days after TCRalphabeta/CD19-depleted stem cell transplant. Receptor source: a male patient younger than 18 who had a stem cell transplant for acute myeloid leukemia, so the T cells may come from the graft donor. The CDR3 runs from the conserved cysteine through the conserved F or W. The D gene is left open where the match is weak. Rows give clone size only sometimes, using once, few, many, or a class for an expanded clone.

clone_size d_call j_call v_call cdr3_aa cdr3_nt
few . TRBJ2-7 TRBV5-1 CASSLDRVSSYEQYF TGCGCCAGCAGCTTGGATCGGGTTAGCTCCTACGAGCAGTACTTC
once TRBD2 TRBJ2-1 TRBV20-1 CSASSSPTSGSDEQFF TGCAGTGCTTCTTCCTCTCCCACTAGCGGGAGCGATGAGCAGTTCTTC
. . TRBJ2-1 TRBV19 CASNSNEQFF TGTGCCAGTAATTCAAATGAGCAGTTCTTC
few TRBD2 TRBJ2-5 TRBV7-9 CASSSTVLAAKETQYF TGTGCCAGCAGCTCCACCGTTCTAGCGGCCAAAGAGACCCAGTACTTC
few TRBD2 TRBJ2-7 TRBV5-1 CASSLVWGAGGSYEQYF TGCGCCAGCAGCTTGGTATGGGGAGCGGGAGGTTCCTACGAGCAGTACTTC
. TRBD2 TRBJ2-1 TRBV5-1 CASSAPGLAGENEQFF TGCGCCAGCAGCGCCCCGGGACTAGCGGGAGAGAATGAGCAGTTCTTC
. . TRBJ2-7 TRBV5-1 CASSFRDNSYEQYF TGCGCCAGCAGCTTCCGGGACAACTCCTACGAGCAGTACTTC
. TRBD2 TRBJ2-7 TRBV27 CASSSLLAGGPHEQYF TGTGCCAGCAGTTCCCTACTAGCGGGAGGGCCCCACGAGCAGTACTTC
few . TRBJ2-3 TRBV7-3 CASKQGTRTDTQYF TGTGCCAGCAAGCAGGGGACCCGCACAGATACGCAGTATTTT
many TRBD1 TRBJ2-1 TRBV24-1 CATSQRQGVKDEQFF TGTGCCACCAGTCAGCGACAGGGCGTAAAGGATGAGCAGTTCTTC
. TRBD1 TRBJ2-7 TRBV19 CASSMGTGTYEQYF TGTGCCAGTAGTATGGGGACAGGGACGTACGAGCAGTACTTC
few . TRBJ2-3 TRBV7-2 CASSPSGSNTDTQYF TGTGCCAGCAGCCCCAGCGGGTCCAACACAGATACGCAGTATTTT
. TRBD1 TRBJ2-3 TRBV6-2/TRBV6-3 CASSYSDRKGLRDSTDTQYF TGTGCCAGCAGTTACTCGGACAGGAAAGGACTTCGGGATAGCACAGATACGCAGTATTTT
. TRBD2 TRBJ2-5 TRBV29-1 CSVGGGSLRETQYF TGCAGCGTCGGCGGCGGGAGCCTACGGGAGACCCAGTACTTC
. . TRBJ2-7 TRBV14 CASSQIKRVPYEQYF TGTGCCAGCAGCCAAATCAAGCGGGTACCCTACGAGCAGTACTTC
many . TRBJ2-1 TRBV20-1 CSARDRSPWVLEQFF TGCAGTGCTAGAGATCGCTCCCCGTGGGTCCTGGAGCAGTTCTTC
. TRBD2 TRBJ2-2 TRBV18 CASSPLAGSGELFF TGTGCCAGCTCACCTCTAGCGGGATCCGGGGAGCTGTTTTTT
. . TRBJ2-5 TRBV4-2 CAEEASQYF TGTGCCGAAGAGGCTTCTCAGTACTTC
. . TRBJ1-4 TRBV11-2 CASSPADEKLFF TGTGCCAGCAGCCCCGCAGATGAAAAACTGTTTTTT
. . TRBJ1-5 TRBV7-2 CASSPYSSNQPQHF TGTGCCAGCAGCCCTTACAGTAGCAATCAGCCCCAGCATTTT
. TRBD2 TRBJ2-2 TRBV7-7 CASSLGLAPNTGELFF TGTGCTAGCAGCTTAGGACTAGCCCCAAACACCGGGGAGCTGTTTTTT
. TRBD1 TRBJ2-2 TRBV10-3 CAIRGQGEFTGELFF TGTGCCATCAGGGGACAGGGGGAGTTCACCGGGGAGCTGTTTTTT
few . TRBJ2-1 TRBV6-5 CASSYVPGQSNEQFF TGTGCCAGCAGTTACGTCCCCGGACAGTCCAATGAGCAGTTCTTC
. . TRBJ2-1 TRBV29-1 CSVLTSNEQFF TGCAGCGTACTGACTAGTAATGAGCAGTTCTTC
many TRBD2 TRBJ2-7 TRBV20-1 CSARVGTSGSSTLSNF TGCAGTGCTAGAGTGGGGACTAGCGGGAGCTCCACCCTATCTAACTTC
few TRBD2 TRBJ2-1 TRBV28 CASEALLAGSYNEQFF TGTGCCAGCGAAGCACTCCTAGCGGGTTCCTACAATGAGCAGTTCTTC
few . TRBJ2-5 TRBV12-3/TRBV12-4 CASSSIGTQYF TGTGCCAGCAGTTCAATTGGGACCCAGTACTTC
. TRBD2 TRBJ2-1 TRBV28 CASSLFSGSSYNEQFF TGTGCCAGCAGTTTATTTAGCGGGAGCTCCTACAATGAGCAGTTCTTC
. TRBD2 TRBJ2-7 TRBV4-3 CASSQDSRGSPYEQYF TGCGCCAGCAGCCAAGATAGCCGCGGGAGCCCCTACGAGCAGTACTTC
few . TRBJ1-1 TRBV30 CAWSAGGNTEAFF TGTGCCTGGAGTGCGGGGGGGAACACTGAAGCTTTCTTT
. . TRBJ1-6 TRBV4-3 CASSQEDSRYNSPLHF TGCGCCAGCAGCCAAGAGGACAGCCGATATAATTCACCCCTCCACTTT
few TRBD2 TRBJ2-1 TRBV5-1 CASSLLAGDGNEQFF TGCGCCAGCAGCTTATTAGCGGGAGATGGCAATGAGCAGTTCTTC
. TRBD1 TRBJ1-5 TRBV19 CASSMEGARNQPQHF TGTGCCAGTAGTATGGAGGGGGCCAGAAATCAGCCCCAGCATTTT
. . TRBJ2-5 TRBV20-1 CSATSYQETQYF TGCAGTGCTACCAGCTATCAAGAGACCCAGTACTTC
many . TRBJ2-1 TRBV12-3/TRBV12-4 CASSPGAANYNEQFF TGTGCCAGCAGCCCAGGGGCCGCGAACTACAATGAGCAGTTCTTC
. . TRBJ2-1 TRBV27 CASSFPGTEQFF TGTGCCAGCAGTTTCCCCGGGACTGAACAGTTCTTC
. TRBD1 TRBJ2-7 TRBV28 CASSPQGQVNNEQYF TGTGCCAGCAGCCCTCAAGGACAGGTCAACAACGAGCAGTACTTC
many TRBD2 TRBJ2-3 TRBV11-2 CASSALAGAGTDTQYF TGTGCCAGCAGCGCTCTAGCGGGAGCTGGCACAGATACGCAGTATTTT
many . TRBJ2-1 TRBV12-5 CASGLPWSNEQFF TGTGCTAGTGGTTTGCCCTGGAGCAATGAGCAGTTCTTC
few . TRBJ2-3 TRBV4-3 CASSHILGAEITDTQYF TGCGCCAGCAGCCATATACTGGGGGCTGAGATCACAGATACGCAGTATTTT
. . TRBJ2-7 TRBV28 CASRTDREGYEQYF TGTGCCAGCAGAACGGACAGGGAGGGGTACGAGCAGTACTTC
. . TRBJ2-1 TRBV2 CASLASRGSYNEQFF TGTGCCAGCCTTGCTAGCCGAGGGTCCTACAATGAGCAGTTCTTC
many TRBD2 TRBJ2-7 TRBV6-5 CASIRSGLAGPYEQYF TGTGCCAGCATCCGATCGGGACTAGCGGGACCCTACGAGCAGTACTTC
many . TRBJ2-4 TRBV7-2 CASSLYHPHIQYF TGTGCCAGCAGCTTATACCATCCCCACATTCAGTACTTC
. . TRBJ2-7 TRBV11-2 CASSSRRRYSYEQYF TGTGCCAGCAGCTCCCGCCGGCGGTACTCCTACGAGCAGTACTTC
few TRBD2 TRBJ2-3 TRBV28 CASSFYAGLAGGSQYF TGTGCCAGCAGTTTCTATGCGGGACTAGCGGGAGGATCGCAGTATTTT
. . TRBJ2-7 TRBV10-3 CAISDLRNSPPSRDRSSYEQYF TGTGCCATCAGTGATTTACGCAATTCCCCACCTTCCCGGGACCGAAGCTCCTACGAGCAGTACTTC
many . TRBJ2-7 TRBV4-3 CASSQEKVASYEQYF TGCGCCAGCAGCCAAGAAAAGGTCGCCTCCTACGAGCAGTACTTC
many . TRBJ2-7 TRBV7-2 CASSLGDVNYEQYF TGTGCCAGCAGCTTAGGGGACGTTAACTACGAGCAGTACTTC
. TRBD1 TRBJ2-3 TRBV29-1 CSVAGQASTDTQYF TGCAGCGTTGCTGGACAGGCGAGCACAGATACGCAGTATTTT
. . TRBJ2-5 TRBV4-2 CASSRAALQETQYF TGTGCCAGCAGCCGAGCGGCACTACAAGAGACCCAGTACTTC